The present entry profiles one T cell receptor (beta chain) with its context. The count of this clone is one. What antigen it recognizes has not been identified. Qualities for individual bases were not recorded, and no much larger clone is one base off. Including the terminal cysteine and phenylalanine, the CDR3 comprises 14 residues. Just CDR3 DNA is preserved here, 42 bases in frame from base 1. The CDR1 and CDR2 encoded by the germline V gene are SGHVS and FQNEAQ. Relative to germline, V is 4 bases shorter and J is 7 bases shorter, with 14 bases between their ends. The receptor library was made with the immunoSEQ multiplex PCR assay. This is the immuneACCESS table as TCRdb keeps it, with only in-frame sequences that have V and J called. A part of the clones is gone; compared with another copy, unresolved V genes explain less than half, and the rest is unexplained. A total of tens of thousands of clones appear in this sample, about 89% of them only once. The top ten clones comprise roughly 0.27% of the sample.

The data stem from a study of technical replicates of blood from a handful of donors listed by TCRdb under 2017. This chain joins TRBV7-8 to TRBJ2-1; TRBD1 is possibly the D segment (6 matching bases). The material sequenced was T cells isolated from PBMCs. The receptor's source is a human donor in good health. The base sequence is TGTGCCAGCAGCTCGGACAGTTTCTTTAATGAGCAGTTCTTC. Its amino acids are CASSSDSFFNEQFF.